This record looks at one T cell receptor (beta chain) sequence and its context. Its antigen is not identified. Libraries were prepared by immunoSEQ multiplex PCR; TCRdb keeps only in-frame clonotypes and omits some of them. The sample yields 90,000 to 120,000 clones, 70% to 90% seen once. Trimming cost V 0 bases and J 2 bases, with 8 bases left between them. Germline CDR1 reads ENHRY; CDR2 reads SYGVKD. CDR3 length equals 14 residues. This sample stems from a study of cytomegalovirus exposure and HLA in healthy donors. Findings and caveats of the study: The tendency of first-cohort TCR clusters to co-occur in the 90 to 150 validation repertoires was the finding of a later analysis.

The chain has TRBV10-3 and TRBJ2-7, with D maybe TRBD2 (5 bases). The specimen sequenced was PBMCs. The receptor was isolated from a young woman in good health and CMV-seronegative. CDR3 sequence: CAISESSGTYEQYF. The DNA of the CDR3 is TGTGCCATCAGTGAGTCGAGCGGAACCTACGAGCAGTACTTC.